Listed below are T cell receptor beta chains from one sample, sequenced in a study of tumor-infiltrating lymphocytes in primary liver carcinoma. TCRdb reprocessed the multiplex PCR reads via MiXCR and lists one record per CDR3 protein. The table has almost 200,000 distinct CDR3 sequences, less than 75% seen once; the top ten hold around 7.1%. The material sequenced was peripheral blood. The receptors were sampled from a woman aged 55-69 years with primary liver carcinoma and hepatitis B virus infection. Each CDR3 is given with its conserved first and last residue. D genes are given only for firm matches. Part of the rows lack a size; the others show once, few, many or a class for expanded clones.

size | J | D | V | DNA | CDR3
NA | TRBJ1-4 | TRBD1 | TRBV4-1 | TGCGCCAGCAGCCACAAAACAACAGGGGAGGGGAATAATGAAAAACTGTTTTTT | CASSHKTTGEGNNEKLFF
few | TRBJ2-3 | NA | TRBV5-8 | TGTGCCAGCAGCTTGGGGGTTGTGGCAGATACGCAGTATTTT | CASSLGVVADTQYF
many | TRBJ2-7 | TRBD2 | TRBV10-3 | TGTGCCATCAGCGACCATAGGCGGACTAGCGGGAACTACGAGCAGTACTTC | CAISDHRRTSGNYEQYF
NA | TRBJ2-1 | TRBD2 | TRBV14 | TGTGCCAGCAGCCCTTCCAGACTAGCGGGAGCCCCTCTTCGCGATGAGCAGTTCTTC | CASSPSRLAGAPLRDEQFF
NA | TRBJ1-1 | NA | TRBV7-8 | TGTGCCAGCAGCTCCTCCAGGCGCGTAGAAGCTTTCTTT | CASSSSRRVEAFF
NA | TRBJ2-6 | NA | TRBV11-2 | TGTGACAGCGCCGACTTGGCTGGGGCCAACGTCCTGACCTTC | CDSADLAGANVLTF
many | TRBJ1-5 | NA | TRBV4-1 | TGCGCCAGCAGCTACCTTTTACGCAATCAGCCCCAGCATTTT | CASSYLLRNQPQHF
NA | TRBJ1-2 | TRBD1 | TRBV6-1 | TGTACCAACAGGGCCAGGACAGGGACATATGGCTACACCTTC | CTNRARTGTYGYTF
NA | TRBJ2-2 | NA | TRBV19 | TGTGCCAGTAAACCGCGGGACTTGAACACCGGGGAGCTGTTTTTT | CASKPRDLNTGELFF
many | TRBJ1-1 | NA | TRBV4-2 | TGTGCCAGCAGCCATCCCCAGGGAAACACTGAAGCTTTCTTT | CASSHPQGNTEAFF
NA | TRBJ2-7 | TRBD1 | TRBV5-5 | TGTGCCAGCAGGTCAAGGACGACAGGGCCGCGTAGCTCCTACGAGCAGTACTTC | CASRSRTTGPRSSYEQYF
NA | TRBJ2-2 | NA | TRBV28 | TGTGCCAGAAGCTCCCCCCCAGGGGCGAACACCCGGGAGCTGTTTTTT | CARSSPPGANTRELFF
NA | TRBJ2-3 | NA | TRBV18 | TGTGCCAGCTCACCAGGGCAACTTCGCACAGATACGCAGTATTTT | CASSPGQLRTDTQYF
many | TRBJ1-2 | NA | TRBV29-1 | TGCAGCGTTGAAGATGGGGCGGGAAGCACCTTC | CSVEDGAGSTF
many | TRBJ1-1 | TRBD1 | TRBV6-1 | TGTGCCAGCAGCACCCGCAGACAGGGAAAAACTGAAGCTTTCTTT | CASSTRRQGKTEAFF
many | TRBJ2-2 | TRBD2 | TRBV4-2 | TGTGCCAGCAGCCAGGGTAGCGGGAGCGACACCGGGGAGCTGTTTTTT | CASSQGSGSDTGELFF
many | TRBJ2-3 | TRBD2 | TRBV29-1 | TGCAGCGTTGTAAAAGCGGGAGGGCCCCAAGATACGCAGTATTTT | CSVVKAGGPQDTQYF
NA | TRBJ2-3 | TRBD2 | TRBV18 | TGTGCCAGCTCACCAGGGACTAGCGGAACCGAGTATTTT | CASSPGTSGTEYF